This note documents a single T cell receptor beta chain sequence. The specificity of this receptor is unknown. No much larger clone is present one base from it, and per-base qualities are unavailable. Genomic DNA was extracted from sorted cells for sequencing of the TCRbeta CDR3 region. The immunoSEQ Assay was used to sequence the TCRbeta CDR3 regions. TCRdb's version of the immuneACCESS table is confined to in-frame rearrangements and falls short of the full clone set. An unresolved V gene accounts for under half of the shortfall where checked; the remainder is of unknown origin. This sample is represented by around 100,000 clones; around 95% of them were singletons. The ten top clones hold roughly 2.1% of the sample. This sample is part of a study of OX40 agonist ivuxolimab in advanced cancers. The study in broad terms: Ivuxolimab, which targeted the costimulatory receptor OX40 (CD134), was an agonistic, fully human IgG2 monoclonal antibody. Intravenous ivuxolimab was administered to patients every 2 weeks at six dose levels: 0.01, 0.1, 0.3, 1.5, 3 and 10 mg/kg. Of the roughly 51 dose-escalation patients, hepatocellular carcinoma was present in roughly 19, melanoma in some 15, renal cell carcinoma in 9 and head and neck cancer in 9. In the dose-escalation cohort, 82.7% of patients were male, and the mean age was around 60 years, with a range of about 20 to 90. Patients were allowed to have had prior anti-PD-1, anti-PD-L1 or anti-CTLA-4 therapy, and approximately 40% of the dose-escalation patients had been treated with checkpoint inhibitors. Partial responses were achieved by three dose-escalation patients, of whom one had hepatocellular carcinoma and two had cutaneous melanoma. Peripheral TCRbeta sequencing was intended to test whether TCR sequence diversity was altered and clonal T-cell expansion was caused by ivuxolimab. The paper reports the monotherapy dose-escalation portion (N of about 50 patients) of the phase I ivuxolimab trial. Beyond this particular receptor, the publication reports: After ivuxolimab, expanded clones were on average more numerous among CD8+ T cells than among CD4+ T cells. Partial responders in the 0.1-3.0 mg/kg groups had among the lowest normalized peripheral clonal expansion, especially among CD8+ T cells. Low levels of normalized T-cell clonal expansion were also seen in some nonresponding patients. At doses of 0.1 to 3.0 mg/kg, clonal expansion of both CD4+ and CD8+ T cells in blood was seen between baseline and week 6. Which antigens the clonally expanded peripheral T cells were specific for was not determined.

Patients with autoimmune disease history or receiving systemic immunosuppression were excluded from the trial. In every dose cohort, peripheral blood was drawn for TCR sequencing at baseline, cycle 4 day 1, and cycle 7 day 1. Samples came from an open-label, multicenter, first-in-human phase I dose-escalation trial of ivuxolimab. Adults with locally advanced or metastatic head and neck squamous cell, hepatocellular, melanoma or renal cell carcinoma were enrolled in the trial. Before TCR sequencing, CD4+ T cells and CD8+ T cells from peripheral blood were sorted into separate populations. Ends trimmed: V by 5 bases, J by 6 bases; bases unmatched to a gene: 7. The germline V gene sets CDR1 to SGHVS and CDR2 to FQNEAQ. Counted from cysteine to phenylalanine, this CDR3 has 15 amino acids. The DNA shown is the 45-base CDR3, in frame from base 1.

This chain is built from TRBV7-8 and TRBJ1-1; 12 bases in the middle match TRBD1. Specimen: CD4+ or CD8+ T cells sorted from blood, collected in a trial of the OX40 agonist ivuxolimab. This sequence originates from an adult with an advanced solid tumor such as melanoma, head and neck, liver or kidney cancer. The CDR3 protein sequence reads: CASSAGTGGTPEAFF. The DNA sequence reads TGTGCCAGCAGCGCCGGGACAGGGGGCACACCTGAAGCTTTCTTT.